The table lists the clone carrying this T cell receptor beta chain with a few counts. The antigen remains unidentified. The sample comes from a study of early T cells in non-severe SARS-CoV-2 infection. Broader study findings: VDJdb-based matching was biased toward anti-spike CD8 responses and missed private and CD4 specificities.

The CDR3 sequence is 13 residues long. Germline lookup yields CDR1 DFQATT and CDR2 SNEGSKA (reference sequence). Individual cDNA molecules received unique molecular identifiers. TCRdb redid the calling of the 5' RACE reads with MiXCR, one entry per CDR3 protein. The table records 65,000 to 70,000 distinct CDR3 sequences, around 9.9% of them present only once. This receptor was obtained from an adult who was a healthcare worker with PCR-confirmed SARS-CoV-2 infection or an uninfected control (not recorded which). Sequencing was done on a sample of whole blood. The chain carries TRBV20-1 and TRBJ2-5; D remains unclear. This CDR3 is CSVQSPRQETQYF. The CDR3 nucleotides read TGCAGCGTACAATCTCCCCGGCAAGAGACCCAGTACTTC.